These 5 T cell receptor beta chains were all obtained from the same sample, sequenced in a study of cytomegalovirus exposure and HLA in healthy donors (dated by TCRdb to between 2016 and 2019). The library was produced with the immunoSEQ multiplex PCR assay. For the multiplex PCR, a mixture combining 60 forward primers for TCR Vbeta segments and 13 reverse primers for TCR Jbeta segments was used. This is the immuneACCESS table as TCRdb keeps it, with only in-frame sequences that have V and J called. A part of the clones is gone; compared with another copy, unresolved V genes explain less than half, and the rest is unexplained. This sample holds approximately 61,000 clones; about 80% were observed only once. The top ten clonotypes cover just over 50% of the sample. The sample comprised PBMCs. These receptors all come from a man in his forties or fifties in good health and CMV-seropositive.

This clone showed up just a few times. The gene calls are TRBV27 and TRBJ1-2; D remains unclear. This CDR3 has 15 amino acids. Between the trimmed V and J ends, which lost 6 bases and 0 bases, there was a span of 14 bases. Germline V gene lookup returns CDR1 MNHEY and CDR2 SMNVEV (reference sequence). In nucleotides, the CDR3 is TGTGCCAGCAGCCAAGCAGGTGTTACTAACTATGGCTACACCTTC. Amino acids: CASSQAGVTNYGYTF.

This clone was seen just once. The chain employs TRBV19 and TRBJ2-7; 8 nucleotides agree with TRBD2. The germline V gene encodes CDR1 LNHDA and CDR2 SQIVND (reference sequence). Unmatched junction bases numbered 1, after V lost 1 base and J lost 2 bases. CDR3 length: 14 amino acids. As DNA, the CDR3 is TGTGCCAGTAGTATAGCGGGAGGGCCCTACGAGCAGTACTTC. This sequence encodes CASSIAGGPYEQYF. Combining the CDR3 with reference TRBV19 and TRBJ2-7 gives the whole variable domain DGGITQSPKYLFRKEGQNVTLSCEQNLNHDAMYWYRQDPGQGLRLIYYSQIVNDFQKGDIAEGYSVSREKKESFPLTVTSAQKNPTAFYLCASSIAGGPYEQYFGPGTRLTVT.

The rearrangement joins TRBV9 to TRBJ1-5, with 8 bases aligning to TRBD1. Losses at the gene ends were 3 bases for V and 5 bases for J; bases not matched to a gene: 4. The CDR3 is 14 amino acids. Germline V gene sequence: CDR1 SGDLS, CDR2 YYNGEE. The CDR3 reads CASSAGQADQPQHF. The CDR3 DNA is TGTGCCAGCAGCGCGGGACAGGCGGATCAGCCCCAGCATTTT.

This clone was seen only a few times. The chain combines TRBV19 with TRBJ1-1; no definite D call. Germline V lookup: CDR1 LNHDA, CDR2 SQIVND (reference sequence). Trimming cost V 7 bases and J 10 bases, with 25 bases left between them. CDR3 length: 15 residues. The CDR3 spells CASTTPPRRVPAAFF. The CDR3, as DNA: TGTGCCAGTACTACCCCACCCCGGCGGGTCCCTGCAGCTTTCTTT.

The V and J genes are TRBV7-9 and TRBJ2-7, with 7 bases lining up with TRBD2. J gave up 2 bases and V 0 bases, and 7 bases lay outside the gene matches. The CDR3 consists of 16 residues. Germline lookup yields CDR1 SEHNR and CDR2 FQNEAQ (reference sequence). The CDR3 region is CASSLATTSPPYEQYF. The CDR3 region has the DNA TGTGCCAGCAGCTTAGCCACGACTAGCCCTCCCTACGAGCAGTACTTC.